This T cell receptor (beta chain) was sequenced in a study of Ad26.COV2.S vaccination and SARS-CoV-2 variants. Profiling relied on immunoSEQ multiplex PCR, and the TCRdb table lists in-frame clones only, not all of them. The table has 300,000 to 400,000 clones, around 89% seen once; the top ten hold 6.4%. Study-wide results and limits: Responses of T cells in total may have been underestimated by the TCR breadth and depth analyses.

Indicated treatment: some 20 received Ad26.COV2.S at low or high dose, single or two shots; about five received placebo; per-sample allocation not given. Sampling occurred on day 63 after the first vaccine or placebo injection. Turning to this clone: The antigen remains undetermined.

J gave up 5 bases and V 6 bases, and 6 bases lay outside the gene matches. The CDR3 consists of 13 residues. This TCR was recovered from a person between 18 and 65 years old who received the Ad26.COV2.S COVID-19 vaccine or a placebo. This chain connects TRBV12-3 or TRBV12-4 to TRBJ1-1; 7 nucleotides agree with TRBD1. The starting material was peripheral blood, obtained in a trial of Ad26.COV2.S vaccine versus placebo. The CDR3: CASSRQGWTEAFF. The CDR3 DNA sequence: TGTGCCAGCAGCAGACAGGGATGGACTGAAGCTTTCTTT.